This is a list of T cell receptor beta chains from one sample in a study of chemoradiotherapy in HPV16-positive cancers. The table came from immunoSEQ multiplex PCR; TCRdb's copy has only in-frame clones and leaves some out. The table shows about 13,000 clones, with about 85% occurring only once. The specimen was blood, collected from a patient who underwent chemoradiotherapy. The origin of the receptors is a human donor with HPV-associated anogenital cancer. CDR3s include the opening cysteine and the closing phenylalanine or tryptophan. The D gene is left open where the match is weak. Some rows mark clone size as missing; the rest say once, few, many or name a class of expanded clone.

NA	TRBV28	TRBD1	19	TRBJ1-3	TGTGCCAGCAGTCCCCGTGGACTGATCGGGGCAGGGGGAGGGTACACCATATATTTT	CASSPRGLIGAGGGYTIYF
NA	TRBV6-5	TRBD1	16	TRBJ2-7	TGTGCCAGCAGTTATGGGACAGGGAGGAACTTGGGCGAGCAGTACTTC	CASSYGTGRNLGEQYF
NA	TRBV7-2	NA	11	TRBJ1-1	TGTGCCAGCAGCCCCGACACTGAAGCTTTCTTT	CASSPDTEAFF
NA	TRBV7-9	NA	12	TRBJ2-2	TGTGCCAGCAGCCTATACACCGGGGAGCTGTTTTTT	CASSLYTGELFF
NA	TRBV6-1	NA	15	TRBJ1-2	TGTGCCAGCAGTGCCGCGGACGGGACCAACTATGGCTACACCTTC	CASSAADGTNYGYTF
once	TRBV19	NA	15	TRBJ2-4	TGTGCCAGTAGTATAGAAGGTGGGCGTAGCAACATTCAGTACTTC	CASSIEGGRSNIQYF
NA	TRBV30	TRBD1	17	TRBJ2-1	TGTGCCTGGAGGGGGGACAGGGGAATGAAATGGAGCAATGAGCAGTTCTTC	CAWRGDRGMKWSNEQFF
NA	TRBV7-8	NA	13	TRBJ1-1	TGTGCCAGCAGCTTAGACAGGTACACTGAAGCTTTCTTT	CASSLDRYTEAFF
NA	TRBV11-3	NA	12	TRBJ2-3	TGTGCCAGCAGCTTAGGGGGAGATACGCAGTATTTT	CASSLGGDTQYF
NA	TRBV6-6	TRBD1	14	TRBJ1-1	TGTGCCACCAATCCCGGGACAGGGGGCACTGAAGCTTTCTTT	CATNPGTGGTEAFF
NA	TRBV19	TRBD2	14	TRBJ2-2	TGTGCCAGTAGTATAATCGGGGGGGCCGGGGAGCTGTTTTTT	CASSIIGGAGELFF
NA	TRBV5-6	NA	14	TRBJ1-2	TGTGCCAGCAGCCTCCTTGGGCCTGGCTATGGCTACACCTTC	CASSLLGPGYGYTF
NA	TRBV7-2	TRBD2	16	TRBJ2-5	TGTGCCAGCAGCTTAGTTGGGACTAGCGGAAAAGAGACCCAGTACTTC	CASSLVGTSGKETQYF
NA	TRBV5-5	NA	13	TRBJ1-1	TGTGCCAGCAGCTTGAGGGTGACAGTTGAAGCTTTCTTT	CASSLRVTVEAFF
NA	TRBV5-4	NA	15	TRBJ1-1	TGTGCCAGCAGTCTCCCGGGCAGAGGGGACACTGAAGCTTTCTTT	CASSLPGRGDTEAFF
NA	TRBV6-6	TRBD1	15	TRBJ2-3	TGTGCCAGCAACCACGGACAGGGGGGGACAGATACGCAGTATTTT	CASNHGQGGTDTQYF
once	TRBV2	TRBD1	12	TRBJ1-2	TGTGCCAGCCACGGGACAGACTATGGCTACACCTTC	CASHGTDYGYTF
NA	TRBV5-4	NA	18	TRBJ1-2	TGTGCCAGCAGCCCCCGGGGGCAAGGCCAGCAGTCCTACTATGGCTACACCTTC	CASSPRGQGQQSYYGYTF
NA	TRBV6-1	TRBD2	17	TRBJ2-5	TGTGCCAGCAGTGAAAGCGGGGGGACTAGCGGGCAAGAGACCCAGTACTTC	CASSESGGTSGQETQYF
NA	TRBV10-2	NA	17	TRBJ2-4	TGCGCCAGCAGTGACTTCGGACAGATACTAGCCAAAAACATTCAGTACTTC	CASSDFGQILAKNIQYF
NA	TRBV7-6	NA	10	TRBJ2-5	TGTGCCAGCAGCGGAGAGACCCAGTACTTC	CASSGETQYF
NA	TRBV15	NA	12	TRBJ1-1	TGTGCCACCACAGGATCTGGCACTGAAGCTTTCTTT	CATTGSGTEAFF
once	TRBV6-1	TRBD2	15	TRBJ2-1	TGTGCCAGCATGGTGACTAGCGGGGCACCAGGTGAGCAGTTCTTC	CASMVTSGAPGEQFF
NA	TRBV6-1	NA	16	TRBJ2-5	TGTGCCAGCAGTGAATTTCCGGGACGGGCCCAAGAGACCCAGTACTTC	CASSEFPGRAQETQYF
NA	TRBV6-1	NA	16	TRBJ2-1	TGTGCCAGCAGTGAACGGGGCAGGGGCTCCTACAATGAGCAGTTCTTC	CASSERGRGSYNEQFF
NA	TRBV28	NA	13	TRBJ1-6	TGTGCCAGCAGGAGCCAAATTGGTTCACCCCTCCACTTT	CASRSQIGSPLHF
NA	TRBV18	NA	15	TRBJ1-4	TGTGCCAGCTCACCTCGGGGTACAACTAATGAAAAACTGTTTTTT	CASSPRGTTNEKLFF
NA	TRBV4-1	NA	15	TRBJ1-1	TGCGCCAGCAGCCAAGACCGGGAAAGATACACTGAAGCTTTCTTT	CASSQDRERYTEAFF
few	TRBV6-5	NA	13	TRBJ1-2	TGTGCCAGCAGTTTTGGACCTAACTATGGCTACACCTTC	CASSFGPNYGYTF
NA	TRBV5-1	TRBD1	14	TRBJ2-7	TGCGCCAGCAGCTTGGATGGGACAGACTACGAGCAGTACTTC	CASSLDGTDYEQYF
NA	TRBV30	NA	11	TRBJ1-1	TGTGCCTGGGACCTCCACACTGAAGCTTTCTTT	CAWDLHTEAFF
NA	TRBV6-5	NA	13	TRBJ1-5	TGTGCCAGCAGCGGGGGGAACAATCAGCCCCAGCATTTT	CASSGGNNQPQHF
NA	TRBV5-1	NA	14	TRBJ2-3	TGCGCCAGCAGCTTAGGATCTCTCTCGGATACGCAGTATTTT	CASSLGSLSDTQYF
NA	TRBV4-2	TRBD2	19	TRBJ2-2	TGTGCCAGCAGCCAAGGGTTGAGCGGGGGGGCCGTTCTGACCGGGGAGCTGTTTTTT	CASSQGLSGGAVLTGELFF
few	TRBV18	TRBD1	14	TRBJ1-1	TGTGCCAGCTCACCCGACAGGGAGGCTTTTGAAGCTTTCTTT	CASSPDREAFEAFF
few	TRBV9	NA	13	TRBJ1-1	TGTGCCAGCAGCCCTCGGGTCCACACTGAAGCTTTCTTT	CASSPRVHTEAFF
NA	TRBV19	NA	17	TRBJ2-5	TGTGCCAGTAGTACCGATCGACAGGGAGGAGGTCAAGAGACCCAGTACTTC	CASSTDRQGGGQETQYF
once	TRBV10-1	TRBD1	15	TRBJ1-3	TGCGCCAGCAGTCAATCGACAGGGGCTGGAAACACCATATATTTT	CASSQSTGAGNTIYF
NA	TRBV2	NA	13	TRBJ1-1	TGTGCCAGCAGTTTCGACACGGTGACTGAAGCTTTCTTT	CASSFDTVTEAFF
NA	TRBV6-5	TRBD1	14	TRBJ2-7	TGTGCCAGCAAGACGACAGGGGGATCTCACGAGCAGTACTTC	CASKTTGGSHEQYF
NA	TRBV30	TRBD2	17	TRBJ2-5	TGTGCCTGGAGTGTTTACCGGACTAGCGGGGGGTTAGAGACCCAGTACTTC	CAWSVYRTSGGLETQYF
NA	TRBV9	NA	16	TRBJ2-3	TGTGCCAGCAGCGTAGTGGCGGACTTCAGCACAGATACGCAGTATTTT	CASSVVADFSTDTQYF
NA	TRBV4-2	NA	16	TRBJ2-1	TGTGCCAGCAGCCAAATTTGGGGGGGGGCCAGTAATGAGCAGTTCTTC	CASSQIWGGASNEQFF
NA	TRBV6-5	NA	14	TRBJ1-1	TGTGCCAGCAGTTACTATTTGGGGGACGCTGAAGCTTTCTTT	CASSYYLGDAEAFF
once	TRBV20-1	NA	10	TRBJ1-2	TGCAGTGCTAGGAAGGGGAAGCACACCTTC	CSARKGKHTF
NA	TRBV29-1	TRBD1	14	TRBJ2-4	TGCAGCGTAGCCGGGACAGTGGCCAAAAACATTCAGTACTTC	CSVAGTVAKNIQYF
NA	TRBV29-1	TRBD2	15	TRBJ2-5	TGCAGCGTTGAGGGACTAGCGGGGGGAAAAGAGACCCAGTACTTC	CSVEGLAGGKETQYF
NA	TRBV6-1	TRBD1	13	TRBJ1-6	TGTGCCAGCAGTGTGGACAGGGCCGATCCCCTCCACTTT	CASSVDRADPLHF
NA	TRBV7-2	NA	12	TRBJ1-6	TGTGCCAGCAGCTTGGATAATTCACCCCTCCACTTT	CASSLDNSPLHF
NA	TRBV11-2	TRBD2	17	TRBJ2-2	TGTGCCAGCAGCTACGTACGGACTAGCGGGGGGTCCGGGGAGCTGTTTTTT	CASSYVRTSGGSGELFF
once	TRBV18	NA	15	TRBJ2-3	TGTGCCAGCTCACCCCAACGGTCTAGCACAGATACGCAGTATTTT	CASSPQRSSTDTQYF
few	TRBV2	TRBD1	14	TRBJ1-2	TGTGCCAGCAGGGAGACAGGGAAAAACTATGGCTACACCTTC	CASRETGKNYGYTF
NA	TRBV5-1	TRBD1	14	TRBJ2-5	TGCGCCAGCAGAACAGGGGGCGCGGGTGAGACCCAGTACTTC	CASRTGGAGETQYF
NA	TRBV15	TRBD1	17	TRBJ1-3	TGTGCCACCAGCAGAGTTACAGGGGTTAAGGCTGGAAACACCATATATTTT	CATSRVTGVKAGNTIYF